The 29 T cell receptor beta chains below come from one sample, sequenced in a study of spatial heterogeneity in lung cancer (dated by TCRdb to between 2018 and 2021). The sample's time point, from its label and the paper: sample taken at primary tumor resection. TCR sequencing used whole RNA extracted from tumor and nontumor lung tissue, or from cryopreserved PBMC samples, without cell sorting. Libraries were constructed by 5' RACE. Data came from a NextSeq 500. TCRdb trimmed the raw reads at Q25, called clones with MiXCR and kept productive beta chains. Rows are combined by CDR3 protein, so each entry shows the most common genes and DNA. In all, the sample holds about 38,000 distinct CDR3 sequences, and 5.2% of those were seen once. The ten biggest clones cover roughly 27% of the sample. The specimen comprised PBMCs, sampled at surgery. These receptors originate from a female donor with early-stage non-small cell lung cancer.

In its sample, this clonotype was seen many times. J is TRBJ1-6 and V is TRBV7-9, with 8 bases identical to TRBD1. The CDR3 is 16 residues long. V was pared by 1 base and J by 10 bases, with 9 bases of the junction left unmatched. Germline values: CDR1 SEHNR, CDR2 FQNEAQ (reference sequence). The CDR3 DNA reads as TGTGCCAGCAGCTTAGTTTCTGGGACAGGCAGGTCACCCCTCCACTTT. As protein: CASSLVSGTGRSPLHF.

The sample holds many counts of this clonotype. This sequence joins TRBV6-2 or TRBV6-3 and TRBJ1-5; no clear D. The CDR3 contains 14 residues. Germline CDR1 MNHEY, CDR2 SVGEGT. The ends were cut back, 5 bases at V and 0 bases at J, with 8 bases in the middle. CDR3 region: CASSRVTSNQPQHF. CDR3 bases: TGTGCCAGCAGTAGAGTTACTAGCAATCAGCCCCAGCATTTT.

This clonotype has ten or more counts. The chain links TRBV7-9 to TRBJ1-5; D gene ambiguous. The V and J ends lost 1 base and 1 base respectively, with 8 bases between them. The germline CDR1 and CDR2 sequences are SEHNR and FQNEAQ (reference sequence). The CDR3 covers 15 residues. Here the CDR3 reads CASSLGPRSNQPQHF. The CDR3 DNA reads TGTGCCAGCAGCTTAGGGCCGCGAAGCAATCAGCCCCAGCATTTT.

This clonotype was detected many times. The chain links TRBV6-1 to TRBJ2-7; 7 bases match TRBD1. CDR1 and CDR2 (germline): MNHNS, SASEGT. V shed 4 bases and J 5 bases; nucleotides not matched to a gene: 11. The length of the CDR3 is 15 residues. The CDR3 protein is CASSAHQTGIHEQYF. For the CDR3, the DNA is TGTGCCAGCAGTGCTCATCAGACAGGGATCCACGAGCAGTACTTC.

There are many counts of this clonotype. The chain recombines TRBV6-6 with TRBJ1-5, with D possibly TRBD1 on 5 matching bases. Trimming removed 7 bases at V and 1 base at J, with 14 bases between. Germline CDR1 MNHNY, CDR2 SVGAGI (reference sequence). The CDR3 is 15 residues long. The CDR3 bases are TGTGCCAGCAATCAGATCCGGGGGAGCAATCAGCCCCAGCATTTT. It translates to CASNQIRGSNQPQHF.

This clonotype was detected ten times or more. The chain employs TRBV4-3 and TRBJ2-1, with 10 bases aligning to TRBD2. In germline, CDR1 is LGHNA, CDR2 YSLEER. V trimming: 4 bases; J trimming: 0 bases; junction bases outside the gene matches: 6. The length of the CDR3 is 17 residues. In DNA form, the CDR3 reads TGCGCCAGCAGCCTCTTTAGCGGGGGGTCCTCCTACAATGAGCAGTTCTTC. Translation: CASSLFSGGSSYNEQFF.

This clonotype showed up many times. The chain combines TRBV7-6 with TRBJ2-7; D gene uncertain. Germline assignment: CDR1 SGHVS and CDR2 FNYEAQ. This CDR3 comprises 13 residues. V gave up 5 bases and J gave up 3 bases, with 11 bases separating them. CDR3 DNA sequence: TGTGCCAGCAGCCCCGGACCTAACTACGAGCAGTACTTC. Encoded protein: CASSPGPNYEQYF.

This clonotype was seen more than once but under ten times. The chain employs TRBV20-1 and TRBJ2-1; a weak D match, TRBD2 (6 bases). The germline V gene has CDR1 DFQATT and CDR2 SNEGSKA (reference sequence). This CDR3 has 14 residues. Deletions cut 4 bases from V and 3 bases from J, with 13 bases between. In DNA, the CDR3 is TGCAGTGCTACATTTGGTAGCGGCTACAATGAGCAGTTCTTC. Protein: CSATFGSGYNEQFF.

The chain is built from TRBV2 and TRBJ1-2; TRBD1 might be the D (5 bases). In germline, CDR1 is SNHLY, CDR2 FYNNEI. V was cut by 2 bases and J by 8 bases, with 9 bases left in between. This CDR3 is 12 amino acids long. CDR3 DNA: TGTGCCAGCAGTGAAAGGGGTTACGGCTACACCTTC. Protein: CASSERGYGYTF.

This clonotype was observed at least ten times. The V call is TRBV6-2 or TRBV6-3, the J call TRBJ2-7; 7 nucleotides agree with TRBD2. The trim removed 2 bases at V and 2 bases at J, leaving 0 bases unmatched. Per germline, CDR1 MNHEY and CDR2 SVGEGT. CDR3 size: 13 residues. The CDR3 protein is CASSYSGAYEQYF. In DNA form, the CDR3 reads TGTGCCAGCAGTTACAGCGGGGCCTACGAGCAGTACTTC.

In its sample, this clonotype was seen many times. The rearrangement links TRBV7-2 to TRBJ2-3, with 10 bases lining up with TRBD1. J gave up 0 bases and V 1 base, and 4 bases lay outside the gene matches. Germline V gene lookup returns CDR1 SGHTA and CDR2 FQGNSA. This CDR3 spans 17 amino acids. CDR3 bases: TGTGCCAGCAGCTTAGTTGGGACAGGGGCTAGCACAGATACGCAGTATTTT. Its protein product is CASSLVGTGASTDTQYF.

This clonotype was picked up many times. This chain uses TRBV20-1 with TRBJ2-2; D is unclear. Germline V lookup: CDR1 DFQATT, CDR2 SNEGSKA (reference sequence). Trimming took 5 bases from V and 1 from J, leaving 14 bases between them. The CDR3 is 15 residues long. DNA of the CDR3: TGCAGTGCTCGAGGACCATGGCAGAACACCGGGGAGCTGTTTTTT. Its translation is CSARGPWQNTGELFF.

This clonotype has a count of ten or more. The chain joins TRBV6-4 to TRBJ2-3, with D tentatively TRBD2 (5 bases). The germline V and J ends were trimmed by 0 bases and 2 bases, with 15 bases remaining between them. There are 17 residues in the CDR3. The germline gives CDR1 MRHNA, CDR2 SNTAGT. The CDR3 sequence: CASSDSNAGHPTDTQYF. The DNA of the CDR3 is TGTGCCAGCAGTGACTCGAATGCGGGCCATCCCACAGATACGCAGTATTTT.

This clonotype was observed at least ten times. The rearrangement links TRBV30 to TRBJ1-2; D not certain. Trimming pared 3 bases from V and 8 bases from J, leaving 7 bases between. Germline loops: CDR1 GTSNPN, CDR2 SVGIG (reference sequence). This CDR3 is 10 amino acids long. DNA for the CDR3: TGTGCCTGGAGGAAAGGGGGCTACACCTTC. It translates to CAWRKGGYTF.

This clonotype showed up just a few times. The gene calls are TRBV7-8 and TRBJ1-6; D gene ambiguous. Germline CDR1 SGHVS, CDR2 FQNEAQ. The CDR3 is 14 amino acids. With 3 bases removed from V and 3 bases from J, the gap between germline ends came to 6 bases. The CDR3 region is CASSFEIYNSPLHF. The CDR3 DNA reads TGTGCCAGCAGCTTTGAAATCTATAATTCACCCCTCCACTTT.

This clonotype showed up many times. This rearrangement joins TRBV7-9 to TRBJ1-2; D is perhaps TRBD1 (5 bases). V was shortened by 3 bases and J by 4 bases, with 9 bases between the two germline ends. The germline V gene has CDR1 SEHNR and CDR2 FQNEAQ (reference sequence). CDR3 length: 13 residues. The CDR3 here is CASSFDSRYGYTF. As DNA, the CDR3 is TGTGCCAGCAGCTTCGACAGCCGCTATGGCTACACCTTC. Full variable domain (outside the CDR3, taken from reference TRBV7-9 and TRBJ1-2): DTGVSQNPRHKITKRGQNVTFRCDPISEHNRLYWYRQTLGQGPEFLTYFQNEAQLEKSRLLSDRFSAERPKGSFSTLEIQRTEQGDSAMYLCASSFDSRYGYTFGSGTRLTVV.

A few counts support this clonotype. The genes are TRBV12-3 or TRBV12-4 and TRBJ2-5; TRBD2 matches 12 bases. The CDR3 totals 14 residues. V was clipped by 6 bases and J by 2 bases; unmatched bases: 1. The CDR3 here is CASRLAGGQETQYF. CDR3 bases: TGTGCCAGCAGACTAGCGGGGGGACAAGAGACCCAGTACTTC.

Ten or more counts support this clonotype. CDR3 DNA: TGCGCCAGCAGCCAAGTAAGGGTGGCAGATACGCAGTATTTT. It translates to CASSQVRVADTQYF. The J gene is TRBJ2-3, the V gene TRBV4-1; D uncertain. The V end lost 1 base, the J end lost 4 bases, and 9 bases lay between the germline ends. This CDR3 is built from 14 residues. From germline, CDR1 is MGHRA and CDR2 YSYEKL.

This clonotype was counted ten times or more. The chain joins TRBV7-9 to TRBJ1-4; 7 nucleotides agree with TRBD1. Unmatched junction bases numbered 5, after V lost 4 bases and J lost 3 bases. Germline CDR1 is SEHNR and CDR2 is FQNEAQ (reference sequence). The CDR3 consists of 15 residues. The CDR3 here is CASSSIQGPNEKLFF. CDR3 DNA sequence: TGTGCCAGCAGCTCAATACAGGGGCCTAATGAAAAACTGTTTTTT. Together with reference TRBV7-9 and TRBJ1-4, the CDR3 gives the full variable domain: DTGVSQNPRHKITKRGQNVTFRCDPISEHNRLYWYRQTLGQGPEFLTYFQNEAQLEKSRLLSDRFSAERPKGSFSTLEIQRTEQGDSAMYLCASSSIQGPNEKLFFGSGTQLSVL.

This clonotype came up a few times. The rearrangement links TRBV6-6 to TRBJ1-3; 7 bases are a match to TRBD1. The CDR3 has 14 residues. Trimming at V came to 5 bases and at J to 2 bases, leaving 3 bases not matched to a gene. CDR1 MNHNY and CDR2 SVGAGI come from the germline V gene (reference sequence). The CDR3 sequence is CASSAGGAGNTIYF. CDR3 nucleotides: TGTGCCAGCAGTGCAGGGGGAGCTGGAAACACCATATATTTT.

There are a few counts of this clonotype. The J gene is TRBJ1-1, the V gene TRBV2; 8 nucleotides match TRBD1. CDR3 length: 14 residues. CDR1 and CDR2 from the germline V gene are SNHLY and FYNNEI. The V gene end was trimmed by 4 bases and the J gene end by 0 bases; junction bases not matched to a gene: 1. The chain's CDR3 is CASSGGQVNTEAFF. As DNA, the CDR3 is TGTGCCAGCAGTGGGGGACAGGTGAACACTGAAGCTTTCTTT.

On this clonotype itself: A much more abundant neighbour one base away suggests this may be a read error. V and J are TRBV29-1 and TRBJ1-1, with D uncertain. The CDR3 runs 11 residues. Germline CDR1 is SQVTM and CDR2 is ANQGSEA. CDR3 sequence (DNA): TGCAGCGTTGGGTTCAGCACTGTAGCTTTCTTT. Its translation: CSVGFSTVAFF.

This clonotype was observed many times. The chain joins TRBV20-1 to TRBJ1-1; 10 nucleotides match TRBD1. Looked up from germline, CDR1 is DFQATT and CDR2 is SNEGSKA (reference sequence). This CDR3 spans 14 amino acids. V was clipped by 0 bases and J by 7 bases; unmatched bases: 5. The CDR3 DNA sequence: TGCAGTGCTAGAGACGACAGGGGGCCGAATGAAGCTTTCTTT. Amino acids: CSARDDRGPNEAFF.

This clonotype was seen a handful of times. The chain recombines TRBV6-2 or TRBV6-3 with TRBJ2-7; 10 bases align to TRBD1. J gave up 1 base and V 4 bases, and 10 bases lay outside the gene matches. CDR1 and CDR2 (germline): MNHEY, SVGEGT. This CDR3 comprises 17 residues. In DNA form, the CDR3 reads TGTGCCAGCAGTTCTCGGTGGAGGGACAGGGGATCCTACGAGCAGTACTTC. Its translation: CASSSRWRDRGSYEQYF.

This clonotype came up many times. The CDR3, as DNA: TGTGCCAGCAGTTCCCCCGGGACTGTGAACACTGAAGCTTTCTTT. Protein product: CASSSPGTVNTEAFF. J is TRBJ1-1 and V is TRBV6-6; a weak D match, TRBD1 (5 bases). Germline CDR1 and CDR2: MNHNY and SVGAGI (reference sequence). CDR3 size: 15 residues. The V end was cut by 4 bases, the J end by 0 bases, with 12 bases between.

This chain joins TRBV11-2 and TRBJ2-1, with D perhaps being TRBD1 or TRBD2 (5 bases each). This CDR3 region has 18 residues. Trimming took 1 base from V and 0 from J, leaving 16 bases between them. Germline V gene lookup returns CDR1 SGHAT and CDR2 FQNNGV. The CDR3 sequence is CASSLGTSGPLSYNEQFF. CDR3 sequence (DNA): TGTGCCAGCAGCTTAGGAACCTCGGGACCGCTCTCCTACAATGAGCAGTTCTTC.

This chain links TRBV3-1 with TRBJ2-3, with a weak D call TRBD1 (5 bases). The CDR3 runs to 17 residues. Germline V gene sequence: CDR1 LGHDT, CDR2 YNNKEL (reference sequence). Trimming took 3 bases from V and 0 from J, leaving 16 bases between them. In DNA, the CDR3 is TGTGCCAGCAGCCACCTGGGGCAGGCACCTAGCACAGATACGCAGTATTTT. Translation: CASSHLGQAPSTDTQYF.

This clonotype was observed at least ten times. The rearrangement uses TRBV9 and TRBJ2-4, with D perhaps TRBD1 (6 bases). Germline V lookup: CDR1 SGDLS, CDR2 YYNGEE. The CDR3 runs to 13 residues. V lost 3 bases and J lost 9, with 13 bases in between. The CDR3 reads CASSAGGRTIQYF. Written as DNA, the CDR3 is TGTGCCAGCAGCGCTGGGGGCCGAACCATTCAGTACTTC.

This clonotype was detected ten times or more. This rearrangement joins TRBV18 to TRBJ1-3; TRBD1 agrees at 10 bases. Looked up from germline, CDR1 is KGHSH and CDR2 is LQKENI. The CDR3 totals 17 residues. Germline trimming cut 6 bases from V and 2 bases from J; bases unmatched to any gene: 10. This chain's CDR3 is CASSATPGQGPGNTIYF. In DNA form, the CDR3 reads TGTGCCAGCTCTGCGACTCCGGGACAGGGGCCTGGAAACACCATATATTTT.